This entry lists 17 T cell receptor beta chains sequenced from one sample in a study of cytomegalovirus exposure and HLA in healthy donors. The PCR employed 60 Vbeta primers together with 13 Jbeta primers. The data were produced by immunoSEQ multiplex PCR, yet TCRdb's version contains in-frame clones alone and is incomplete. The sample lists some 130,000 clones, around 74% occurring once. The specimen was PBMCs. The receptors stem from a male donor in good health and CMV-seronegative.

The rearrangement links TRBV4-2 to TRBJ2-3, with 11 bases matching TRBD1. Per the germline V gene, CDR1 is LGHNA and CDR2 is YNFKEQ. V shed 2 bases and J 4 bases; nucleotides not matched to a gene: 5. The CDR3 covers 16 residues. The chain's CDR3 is CASSQQPGQGADTQYF. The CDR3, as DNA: TGTGCCAGCAGCCAACAACCGGGACAGGGGGCAGATACGCAGTATTTT.

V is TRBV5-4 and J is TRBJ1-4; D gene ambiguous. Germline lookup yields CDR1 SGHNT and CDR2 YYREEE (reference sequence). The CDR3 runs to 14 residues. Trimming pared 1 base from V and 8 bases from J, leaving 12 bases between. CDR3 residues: CASSLTLTGEKLFF. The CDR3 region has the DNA TGTGCCAGCAGCTTGACTCTTACGGGGGAAAAACTGTTTTTT.

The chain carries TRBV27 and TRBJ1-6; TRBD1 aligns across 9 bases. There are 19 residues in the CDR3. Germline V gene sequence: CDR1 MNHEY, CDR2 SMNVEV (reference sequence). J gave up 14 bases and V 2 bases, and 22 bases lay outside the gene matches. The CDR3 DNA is TGTGCCAGCAGTTTAGAAGCAGGTTTCCGGTGGACAGGGGTATCAGCCCTCCACTTT. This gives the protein CASSLEAGFRWTGVSALHF.

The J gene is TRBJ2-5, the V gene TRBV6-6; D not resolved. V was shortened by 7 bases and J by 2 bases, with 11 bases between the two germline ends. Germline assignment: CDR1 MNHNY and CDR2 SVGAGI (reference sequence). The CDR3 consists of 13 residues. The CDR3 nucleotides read TGTGCCAGCACCTCGAGGCTTCAAGAGACCCAGTACTTC. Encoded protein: CASTSRLQETQYF.

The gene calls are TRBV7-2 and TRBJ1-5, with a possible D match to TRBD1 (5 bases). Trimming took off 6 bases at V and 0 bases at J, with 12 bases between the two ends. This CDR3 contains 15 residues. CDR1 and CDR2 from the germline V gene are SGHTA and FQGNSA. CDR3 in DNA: TGTGCCAGCAGACCCACAGGAAATAGCAATCAGCCCCAGCATTTT. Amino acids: CASRPTGNSNQPQHF.

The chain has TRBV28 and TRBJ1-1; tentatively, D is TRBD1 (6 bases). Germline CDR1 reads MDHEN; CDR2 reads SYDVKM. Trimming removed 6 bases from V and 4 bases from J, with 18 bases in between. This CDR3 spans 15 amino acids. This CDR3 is CASSFAPQGGTEAFF. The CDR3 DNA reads TGTGCCAGCAGCTTTGCCCCACAGGGTGGCACTGAAGCTTTCTTT. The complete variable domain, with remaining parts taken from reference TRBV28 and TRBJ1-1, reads DVKVTQSSRYLVKRTGEKVFLECVQDMDHENMFWYRQDPGLGLRLIYFSYDVKMKEKGDIPEGYSVSREKKERFSLILESASTNQTSMYLCASSFAPQGGTEAFFGQGTRLTVV.

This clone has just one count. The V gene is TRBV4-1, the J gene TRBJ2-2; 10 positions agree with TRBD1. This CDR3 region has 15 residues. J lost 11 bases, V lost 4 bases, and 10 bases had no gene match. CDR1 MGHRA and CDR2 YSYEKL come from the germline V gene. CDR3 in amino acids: CASSRPGQGMLELFF. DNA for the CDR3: TGCGCCAGCAGCCGACCGGGACAGGGGATGTTAGAGCTGTTTTTT.

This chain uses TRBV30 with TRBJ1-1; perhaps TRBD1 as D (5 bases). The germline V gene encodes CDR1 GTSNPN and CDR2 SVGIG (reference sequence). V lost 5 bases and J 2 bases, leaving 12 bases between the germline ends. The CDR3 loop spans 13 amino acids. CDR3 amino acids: CAWAIGHNTEAFF. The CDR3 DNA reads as TGTGCCTGGGCAATCGGACACAACACTGAAGCTTTCTTT.

CDR3 amino acids: CASSLTGGGNNEQFF. The CDR3 region has the DNA TGTGCCAGCAGCTTAACCGGGGGGGGGAACAATGAGCAGTTCTTC. This chain uses TRBV7-3 with TRBJ2-1; 8 bases map to TRBD2. CDR1 and CDR2 from the germline V gene are SGHTA and FQGTGA. CDR3 length: 15 residues. V gave up 0 bases and J gave up 5 bases; unmatched junction bases: 3.

CDR3 sequence reads: CASSLVAGVNQPQHF. The CDR3 region has the DNA TGTGCCAGCAGCTTAGTGGCAGGCGTCAATCAGCCCCAGCATTTT. This chain joins TRBV7-2 and TRBJ1-5; no reliable D call. V shed 1 base and J shed 3 bases, with 10 bases lying between them. This CDR3 has 15 amino acids. The germline V gene has CDR1 SGHTA and CDR2 FQGNSA.

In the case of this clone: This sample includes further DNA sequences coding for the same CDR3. As DNA, the CDR3 is TGTGCCAGCAGTTTACGGAACACCGGGGAGCTGTTTTTT. Translation gives CASSLRNTGELFF. This rearrangement joins TRBV28 to TRBJ2-2; no clear D gene. V was cut by 2 bases and J by 1 base, with 2 bases left in between. Per the germline V gene, CDR1 is MDHEN and CDR2 is SYDVKM. This CDR3 has 13 residues.

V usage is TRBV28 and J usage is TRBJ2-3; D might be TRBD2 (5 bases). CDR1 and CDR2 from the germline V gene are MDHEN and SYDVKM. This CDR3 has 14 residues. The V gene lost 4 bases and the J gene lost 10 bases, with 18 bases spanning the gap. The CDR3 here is CASSSPGRLIPQYF. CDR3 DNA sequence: TGTGCCAGCAGTTCCCCTGGGAGACTGATACCGCAGTATTTT. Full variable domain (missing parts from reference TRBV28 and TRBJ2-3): DVKVTQSSRYLVKRTGEKVFLECVQDMDHENMFWYRQDPGLGLRLIYFSYDVKMKEKGDIPEGYSVSREKKERFSLILESASTNQTSMYLCASSSPGRLIPQYFGPGTRLTVL.

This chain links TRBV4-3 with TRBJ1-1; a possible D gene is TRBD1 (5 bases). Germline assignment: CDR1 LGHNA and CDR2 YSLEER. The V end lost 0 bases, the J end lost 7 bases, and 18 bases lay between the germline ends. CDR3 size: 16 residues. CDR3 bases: TGCGCCAGCAGCCAAGATTGGGGGGGGACCGTAAGTGAAGCTTTCTTT. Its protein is CASSQDWGGTVSEAFF.

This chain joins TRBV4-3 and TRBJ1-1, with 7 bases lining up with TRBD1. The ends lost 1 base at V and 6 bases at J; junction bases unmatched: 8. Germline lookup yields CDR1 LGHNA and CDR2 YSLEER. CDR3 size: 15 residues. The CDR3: CASSQVAGGTPEAFF. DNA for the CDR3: TGCGCCAGCAGCCAAGTGGCAGGGGGAACTCCTGAAGCTTTCTTT.

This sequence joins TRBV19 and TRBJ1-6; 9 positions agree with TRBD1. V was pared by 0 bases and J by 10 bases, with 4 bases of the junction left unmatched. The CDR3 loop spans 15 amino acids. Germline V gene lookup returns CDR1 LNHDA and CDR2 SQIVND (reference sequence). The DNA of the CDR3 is TGTGCCAGTAGTATAGAAGGGACAGGGAGATCACCCCTCCACTTT. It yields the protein CASSIEGTGRSPLHF.

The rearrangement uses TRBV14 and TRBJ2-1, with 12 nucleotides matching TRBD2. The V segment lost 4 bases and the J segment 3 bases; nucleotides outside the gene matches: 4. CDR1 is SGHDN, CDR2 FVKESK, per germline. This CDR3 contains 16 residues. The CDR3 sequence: CASSLGLAGIYNEQFF. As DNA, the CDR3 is TGTGCCAGCAGCCTAGGACTAGCGGGGATCTACAATGAGCAGTTCTTC.

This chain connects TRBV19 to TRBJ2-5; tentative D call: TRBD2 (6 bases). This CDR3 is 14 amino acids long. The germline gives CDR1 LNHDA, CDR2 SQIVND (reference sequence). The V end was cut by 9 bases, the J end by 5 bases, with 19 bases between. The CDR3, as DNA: TGTGCCAGCCAGACGGGGGTCAATTCGGAGACCCAGTACTTC. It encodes CASQTGVNSETQYF.